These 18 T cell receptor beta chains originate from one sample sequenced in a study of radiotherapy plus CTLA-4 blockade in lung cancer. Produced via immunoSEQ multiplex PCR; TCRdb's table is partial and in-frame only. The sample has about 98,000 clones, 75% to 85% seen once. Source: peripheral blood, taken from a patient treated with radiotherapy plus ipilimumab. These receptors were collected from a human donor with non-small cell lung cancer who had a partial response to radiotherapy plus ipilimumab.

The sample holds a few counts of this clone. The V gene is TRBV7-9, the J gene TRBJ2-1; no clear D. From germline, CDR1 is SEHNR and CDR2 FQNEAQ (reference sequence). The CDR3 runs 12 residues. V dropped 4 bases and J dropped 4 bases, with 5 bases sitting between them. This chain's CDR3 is CASSSMYNEQFF. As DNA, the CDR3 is TGTGCCAGCAGCTCCATGTACAATGAGCAGTTCTTC. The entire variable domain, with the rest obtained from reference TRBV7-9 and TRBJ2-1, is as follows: DTGVSQNPRHKITKRGQNVTFRCDPISEHNRLYWYRQTLGQGPEFLTYFQNEAQLEKSRLLSDRFSAERPKGSFSTLEIQRTEQGDSAMYLCASSSMYNEQFFGPGTRLTVL.

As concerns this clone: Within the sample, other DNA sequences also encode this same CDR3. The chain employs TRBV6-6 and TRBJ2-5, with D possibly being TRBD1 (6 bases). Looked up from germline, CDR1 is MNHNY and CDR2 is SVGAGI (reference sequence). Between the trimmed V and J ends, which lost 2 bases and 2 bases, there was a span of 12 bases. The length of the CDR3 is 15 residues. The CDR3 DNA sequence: TGTGCCAGCAGTTACGACGGGACACCGCAAGAGACCCAGTACTTC. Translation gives CASSYDGTPQETQYF.

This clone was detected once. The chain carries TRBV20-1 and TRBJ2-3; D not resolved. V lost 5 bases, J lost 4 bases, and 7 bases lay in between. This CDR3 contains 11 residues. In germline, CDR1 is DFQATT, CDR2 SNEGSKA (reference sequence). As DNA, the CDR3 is TGCAGTGCTGTATTTGCAGATACGCAGTATTTT. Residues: CSAVFADTQYF.

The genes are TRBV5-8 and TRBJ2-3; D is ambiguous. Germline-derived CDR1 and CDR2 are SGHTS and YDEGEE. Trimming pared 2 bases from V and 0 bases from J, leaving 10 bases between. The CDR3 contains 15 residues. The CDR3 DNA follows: TGTGCCAGCAGCTTCGGGTCTTATAGCACAGATACGCAGTATTTT. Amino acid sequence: CASSFGSYSTDTQYF.

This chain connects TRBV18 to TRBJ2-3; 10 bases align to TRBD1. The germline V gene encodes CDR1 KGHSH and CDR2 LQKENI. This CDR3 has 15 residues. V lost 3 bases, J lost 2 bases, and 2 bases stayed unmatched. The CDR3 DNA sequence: TGTGCCAGCTCACCCGGGACAGGGGTCACAGATACGCAGTATTTT. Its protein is CASSPGTGVTDTQYF.

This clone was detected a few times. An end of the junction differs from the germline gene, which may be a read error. In DNA form, the CDR3 reads TGTGCCAGCAGTTCCCATCAGGAGGGGACCCAGTACTTC. Translation gives CASSSHQEGTQYF. This chain joins TRBV10-3 and TRBJ2-5; perhaps TRBD2 as D (6 bases). This CDR3 is 13 amino acids long. CDR1 ENHRY and CDR2 SYGVKD come from the germline V gene.

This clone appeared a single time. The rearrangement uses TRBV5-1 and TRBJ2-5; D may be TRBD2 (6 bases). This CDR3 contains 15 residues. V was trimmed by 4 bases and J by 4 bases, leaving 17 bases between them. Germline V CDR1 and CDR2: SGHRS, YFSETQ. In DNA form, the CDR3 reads TGCGCCAGCAGCCCAACTAGCTCTGAGGGAGAGACCCAGTACTTC. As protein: CASSPTSSEGETQYF.

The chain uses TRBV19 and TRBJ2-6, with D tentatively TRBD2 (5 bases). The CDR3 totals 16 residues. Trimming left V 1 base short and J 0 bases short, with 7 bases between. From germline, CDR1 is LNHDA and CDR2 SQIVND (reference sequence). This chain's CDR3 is CASSIGGSSGANVLTF. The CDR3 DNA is TGTGCCAGTAGTATAGGAGGGAGCTCTGGGGCCAACGTCCTGACTTTC.

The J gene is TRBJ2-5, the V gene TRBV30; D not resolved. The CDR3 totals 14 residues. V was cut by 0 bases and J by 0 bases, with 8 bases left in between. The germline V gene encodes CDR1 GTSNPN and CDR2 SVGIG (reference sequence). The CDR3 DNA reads TGTGCCTGGAGTGTTCGGGTGTACCAAGAGACCCAGTACTTC. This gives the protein CAWSVRVYQETQYF.

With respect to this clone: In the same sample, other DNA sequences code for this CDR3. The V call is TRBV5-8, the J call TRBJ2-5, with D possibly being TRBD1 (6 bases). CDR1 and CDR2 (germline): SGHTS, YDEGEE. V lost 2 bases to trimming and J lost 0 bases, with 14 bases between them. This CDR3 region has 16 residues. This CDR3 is CASSFTLGDNQETQYF. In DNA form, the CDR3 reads TGTGCCAGCAGCTTTACCCTGGGGGACAACCAAGAGACCCAGTACTTC.

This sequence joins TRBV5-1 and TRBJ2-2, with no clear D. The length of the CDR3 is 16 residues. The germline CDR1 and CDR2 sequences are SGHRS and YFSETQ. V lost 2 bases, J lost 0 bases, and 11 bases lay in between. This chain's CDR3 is CASSFHDTANTGELFF. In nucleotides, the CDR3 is TGCGCCAGCAGCTTCCACGACACCGCGAACACCGGGGAGCTGTTTTTT. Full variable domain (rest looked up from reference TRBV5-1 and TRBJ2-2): KAGVTQTPRYLIKTRGQQVTLSCSPISGHRSVSWYQQTPGQGLQFLFEYFSETQRNKGNFPGRFSGRQFSNSRSEMNVSTLELGDSALYLCASSFHDTANTGELFFGEGSRLTVL.

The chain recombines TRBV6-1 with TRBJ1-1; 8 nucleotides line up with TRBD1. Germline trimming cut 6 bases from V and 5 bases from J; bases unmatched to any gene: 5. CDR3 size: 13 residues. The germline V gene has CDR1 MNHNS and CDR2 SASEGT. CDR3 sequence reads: CASSKQGVTEAFF. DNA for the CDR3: TGTGCCAGCAGCAAACAGGGGGTGACTGAAGCTTTCTTT.

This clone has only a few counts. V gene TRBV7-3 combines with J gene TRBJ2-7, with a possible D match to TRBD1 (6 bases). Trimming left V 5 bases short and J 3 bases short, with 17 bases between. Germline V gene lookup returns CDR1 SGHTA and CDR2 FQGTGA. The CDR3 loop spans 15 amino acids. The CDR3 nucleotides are TGTGCCAGCAGCCCACGTTCTGGACAGTTCTACGAGCAGTACTTC. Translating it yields CASSPRSGQFYEQYF.

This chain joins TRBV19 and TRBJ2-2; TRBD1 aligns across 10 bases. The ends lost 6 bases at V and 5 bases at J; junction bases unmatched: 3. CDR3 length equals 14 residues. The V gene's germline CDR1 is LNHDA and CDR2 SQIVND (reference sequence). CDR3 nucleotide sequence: TGTGCCAGTAGGTGGGACAGGGGAACCGGGGAGCTGTTTTTT. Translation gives CASRWDRGTGELFF.

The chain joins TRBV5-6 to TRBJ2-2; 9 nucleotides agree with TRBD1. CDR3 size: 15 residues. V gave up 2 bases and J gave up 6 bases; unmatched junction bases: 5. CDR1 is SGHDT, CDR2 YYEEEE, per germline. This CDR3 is CASSFPGTGPGELFF. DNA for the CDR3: TGTGCCAGCAGCTTTCCCGGGACAGGGCCCGGGGAGCTGTTTTTT.

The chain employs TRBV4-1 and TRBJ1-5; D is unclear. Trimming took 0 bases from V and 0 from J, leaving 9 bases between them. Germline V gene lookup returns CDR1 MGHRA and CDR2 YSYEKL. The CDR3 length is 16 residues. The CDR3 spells CASSQDHRNSNQPQHF. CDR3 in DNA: TGCGCCAGCAGCCAAGATCACAGAAATAGCAATCAGCCCCAGCATTTT.

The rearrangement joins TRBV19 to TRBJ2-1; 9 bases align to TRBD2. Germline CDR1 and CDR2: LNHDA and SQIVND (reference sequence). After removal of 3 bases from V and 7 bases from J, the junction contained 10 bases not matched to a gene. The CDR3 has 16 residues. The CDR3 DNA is TGTGCCAGTAGTATGGTGGGGATAGCGGGAGAGAATGAGCAGTTCTTC. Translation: CASSMVGIAGENEQFF.

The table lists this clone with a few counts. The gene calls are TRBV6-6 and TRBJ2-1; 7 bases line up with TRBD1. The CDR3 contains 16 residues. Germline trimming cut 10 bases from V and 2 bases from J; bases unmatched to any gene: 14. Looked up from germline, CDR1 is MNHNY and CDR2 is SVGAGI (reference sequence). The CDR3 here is CAIKGPQGTTYNEQFF. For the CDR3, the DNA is TGTGCCATCAAGGGGCCACAGGGGACAACCTACAATGAGCAGTTCTTC.